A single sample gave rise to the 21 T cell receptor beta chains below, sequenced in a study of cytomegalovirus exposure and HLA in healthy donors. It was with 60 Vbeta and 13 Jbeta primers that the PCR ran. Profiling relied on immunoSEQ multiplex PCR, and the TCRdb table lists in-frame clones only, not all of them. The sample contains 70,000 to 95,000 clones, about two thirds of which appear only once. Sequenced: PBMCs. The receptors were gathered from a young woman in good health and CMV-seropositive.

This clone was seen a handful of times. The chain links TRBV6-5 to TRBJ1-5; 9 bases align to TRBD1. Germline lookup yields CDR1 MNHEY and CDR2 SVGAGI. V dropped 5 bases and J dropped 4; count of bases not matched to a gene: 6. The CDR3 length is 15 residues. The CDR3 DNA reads TGTGCCAGCAGTAAGGACAGGGGCCTGAATCAGCCCCAGCATTTT. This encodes CASSKDRGLNQPQHF.

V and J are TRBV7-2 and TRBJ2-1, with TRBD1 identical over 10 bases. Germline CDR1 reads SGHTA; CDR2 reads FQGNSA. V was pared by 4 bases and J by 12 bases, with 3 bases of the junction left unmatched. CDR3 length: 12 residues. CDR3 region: CASSSDRGRQFF. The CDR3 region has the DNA TGTGCCAGCAGCTCCGACAGGGGGCGGCAGTTCTTC.

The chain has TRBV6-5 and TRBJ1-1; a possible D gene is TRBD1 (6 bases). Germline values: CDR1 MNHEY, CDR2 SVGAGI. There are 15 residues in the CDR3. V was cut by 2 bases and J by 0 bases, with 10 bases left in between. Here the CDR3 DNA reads TGTGCCAGCAGTTACGTGTCAGGGGTGAACACTGAAGCTTTCTTT. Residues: CASSYVSGVNTEAFF.

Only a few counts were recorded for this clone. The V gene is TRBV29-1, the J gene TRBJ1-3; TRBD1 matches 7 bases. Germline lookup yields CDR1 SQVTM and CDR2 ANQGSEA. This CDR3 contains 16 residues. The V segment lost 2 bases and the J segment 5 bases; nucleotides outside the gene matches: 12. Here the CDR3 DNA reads TGCAGCGTTGAACTGGGGGAGGCAGGGGGAAGAAACACCATATATTTT. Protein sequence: CSVELGEAGGRNTIYF.

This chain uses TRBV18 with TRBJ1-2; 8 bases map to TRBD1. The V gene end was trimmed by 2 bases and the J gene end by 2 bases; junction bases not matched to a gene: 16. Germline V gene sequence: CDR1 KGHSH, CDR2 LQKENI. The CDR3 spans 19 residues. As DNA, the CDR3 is TGTGCCAGCTCACCAAGTGTCGAGACAGGGGCAAGGGGAAACTATGGCTACACCTTC. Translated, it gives CASSPSVETGARGNYGYTF.

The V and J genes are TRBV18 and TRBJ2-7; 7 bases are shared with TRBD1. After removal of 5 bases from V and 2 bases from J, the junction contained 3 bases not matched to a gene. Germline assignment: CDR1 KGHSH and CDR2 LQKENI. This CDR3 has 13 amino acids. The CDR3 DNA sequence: TGTGCCAGCTCAACCGGGACAGCCTACGAGCAGTACTTC. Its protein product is CASSTGTAYEQYF.

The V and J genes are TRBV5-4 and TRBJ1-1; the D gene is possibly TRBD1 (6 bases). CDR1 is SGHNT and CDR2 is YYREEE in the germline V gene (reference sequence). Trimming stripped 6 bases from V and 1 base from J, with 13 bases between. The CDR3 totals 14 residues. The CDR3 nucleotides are TGTGCCAGCAAATGGGCAGGGGAGAACACTGAAGCTTTCTTT. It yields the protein CASKWAGENTEAFF.

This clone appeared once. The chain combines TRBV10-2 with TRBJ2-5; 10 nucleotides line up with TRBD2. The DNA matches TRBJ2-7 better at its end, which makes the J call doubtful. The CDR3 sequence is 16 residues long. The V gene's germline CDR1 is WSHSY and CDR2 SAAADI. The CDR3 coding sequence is TGCGCCAGCAGTGAAGTTCGAGCGGGGGGGCAGTACGAGCAGTACTTC. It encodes CASSEVRAGGQYEQYF.

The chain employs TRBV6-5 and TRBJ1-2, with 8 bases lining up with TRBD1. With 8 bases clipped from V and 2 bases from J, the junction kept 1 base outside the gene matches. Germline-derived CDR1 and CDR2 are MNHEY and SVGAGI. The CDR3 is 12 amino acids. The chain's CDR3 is CASRTGNYGYTF. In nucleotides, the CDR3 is TGTGCCAGCCGGACAGGGAACTATGGCTACACCTTC.

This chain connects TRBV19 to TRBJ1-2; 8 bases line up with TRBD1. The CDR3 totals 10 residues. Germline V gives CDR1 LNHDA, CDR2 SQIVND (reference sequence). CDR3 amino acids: CATGDDGYTF. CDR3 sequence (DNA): TGTGCGACAGGGGACGATGGCTACACCTTC.

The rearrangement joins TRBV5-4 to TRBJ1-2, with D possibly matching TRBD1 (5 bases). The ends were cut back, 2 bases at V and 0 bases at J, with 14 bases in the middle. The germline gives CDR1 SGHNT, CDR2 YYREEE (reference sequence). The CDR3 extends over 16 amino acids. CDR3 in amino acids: CASSFPQTGTNYGYTF. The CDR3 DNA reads TGTGCCAGCAGCTTCCCTCAAACAGGCACTAACTATGGCTACACCTTC.

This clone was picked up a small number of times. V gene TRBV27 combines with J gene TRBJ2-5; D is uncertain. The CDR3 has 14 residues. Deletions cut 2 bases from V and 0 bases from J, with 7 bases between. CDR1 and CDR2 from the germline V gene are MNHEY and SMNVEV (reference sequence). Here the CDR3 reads CASSLVADQETQYF. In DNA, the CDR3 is TGTGCCAGCAGTTTAGTAGCAGACCAAGAGACCCAGTACTTC.

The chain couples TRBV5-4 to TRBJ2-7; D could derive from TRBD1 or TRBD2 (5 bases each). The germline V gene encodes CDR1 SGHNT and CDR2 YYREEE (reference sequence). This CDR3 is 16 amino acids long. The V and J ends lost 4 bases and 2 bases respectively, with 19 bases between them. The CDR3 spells CASSLDLQASAYEQYF. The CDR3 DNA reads TGTGCCAGCAGCCTGGACTTACAGGCGAGTGCCTACGAGCAGTACTTC.

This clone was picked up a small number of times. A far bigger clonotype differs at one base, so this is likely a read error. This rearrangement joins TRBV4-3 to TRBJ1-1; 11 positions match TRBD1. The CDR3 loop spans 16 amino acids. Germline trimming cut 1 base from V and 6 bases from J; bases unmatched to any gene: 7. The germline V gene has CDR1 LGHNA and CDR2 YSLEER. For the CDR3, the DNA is TGCGCCAGCAGCCAAGGACGGACAGGGGGCTACCCTGAAGCTTTCTTT. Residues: CASSQGRTGGYPEAFF.

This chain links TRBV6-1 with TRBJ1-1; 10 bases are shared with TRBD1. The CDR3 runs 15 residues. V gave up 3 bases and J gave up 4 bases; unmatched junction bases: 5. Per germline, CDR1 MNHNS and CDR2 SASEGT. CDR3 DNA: TGTGCCAGCAGTGAGGAATGGACAGGGGGCACTGAAGCTTTCTTT. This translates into CASSEEWTGGTEAFF.

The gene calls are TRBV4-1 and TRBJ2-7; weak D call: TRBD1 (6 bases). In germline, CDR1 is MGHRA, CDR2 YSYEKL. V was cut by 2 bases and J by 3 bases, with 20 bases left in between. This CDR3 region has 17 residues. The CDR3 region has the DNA TGCGCCAGCAGCCAAACCTACGGACAGCCCAGGGACTACGAGCAGTACTTC. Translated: CASSQTYGQPRDYEQYF.

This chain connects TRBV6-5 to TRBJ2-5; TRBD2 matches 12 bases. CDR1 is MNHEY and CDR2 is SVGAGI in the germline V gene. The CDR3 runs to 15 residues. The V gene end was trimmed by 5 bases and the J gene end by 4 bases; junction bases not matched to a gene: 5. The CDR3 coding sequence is TGTGCCAGCAGTGGACTAGCGGGGATCGGAGAGACCCAGTACTTC. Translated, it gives CASSGLAGIGETQYF.

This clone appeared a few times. This CDR3 reads CASTRIGGNYGYTF. The CDR3 DNA is TGTGCCAGCACCAGAATTGGGGGGAACTATGGCTACACCTTC. V usage is TRBV7-9 and J usage is TRBJ1-2; D might be TRBD1 (5 bases). The CDR3 runs 14 residues. Germline values: CDR1 SEHNR, CDR2 FQNEAQ (reference sequence). Trimming cost V 7 bases and J 2 bases, with 14 bases left between them. The full variable domain, its missing parts supplied by reference TRBV7-9 and TRBJ1-2, is DTGVSQNPRHKITKRGQNVTFRCDPISEHNRLYWYRQTLGQGPEFLTYFQNEAQLEKSRLLSDRFSAERPKGSFSTLEIQRTEQGDSAMYLCASTRIGGNYGYTFGSGTRLTVV.

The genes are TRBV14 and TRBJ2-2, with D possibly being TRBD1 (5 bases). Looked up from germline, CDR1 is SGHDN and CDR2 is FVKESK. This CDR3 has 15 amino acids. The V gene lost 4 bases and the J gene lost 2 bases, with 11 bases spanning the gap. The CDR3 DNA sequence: TGTGCCAGCAGCCCCCGGACACTCAACACCGGGGAGCTGTTTTTT. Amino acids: CASSPRTLNTGELFF.

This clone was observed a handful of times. The CDR3 coding sequence is TGTGCCAGCAGTTACTCGATAGGTCCGGGGGGCTATGAGCAGTTCTTC. Amino acid sequence: CASSYSIGPGGYEQFF. The chain is built from TRBV6-5 and TRBJ2-1; D might be TRBD2 (7 bases). Per the germline V gene, CDR1 is MNHEY and CDR2 is SVGAGI. CDR3 size: 16 residues. Trimming shortened V by 0 bases and J by 8 bases, and 17 bases separated the two germline ends.

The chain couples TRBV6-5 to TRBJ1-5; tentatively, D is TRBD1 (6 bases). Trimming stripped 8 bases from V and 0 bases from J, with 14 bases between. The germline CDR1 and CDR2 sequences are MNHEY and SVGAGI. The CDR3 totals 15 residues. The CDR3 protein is CASGRGGYSNQPQHF. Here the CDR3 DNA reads TGTGCCAGCGGCCGGGGGGGCTATAGCAATCAGCCCCAGCATTTT.